A selection of T cell receptor beta chains follows, all from one sample in a study of PD-1 blockade in classical Hodgkin lymphoma. This table comes from immunoSEQ multiplex PCR, and its TCRdb copy is limited to in-frame clones, with some not included. The data show some 15,000 clones, with around 72% seen just once and 1.5% to 2% held by the top ten. The material sequenced was CD4+ T cells from blood, taken before the fourth cycle of nivolumab. The receptors derive from a human donor with classical Hodgkin lymphoma. Both conserved end residues are part of each CDR3. The order of the fields is CDR3 DNA, CDR3 protein, D gene, clone size, J gene, V gene. D genes are given only for firm matches. Size values are once, few and many counts, or a class for expanded clones, and some rows have none.

CDR3 DNA: TGCGCCAGCAGCTTGGACCTAGCGGTGGGGGACGAGCAGTACTTC
CDR3 protein: CASSLDLAVGDEQYF
D gene: TRBD2
clone size: NA
J gene: TRBJ2-7
V gene: TRBV5-1

CDR3 DNA: TGTGCCAGCAAGCTTGGCGTGGACTACGAGCAGTACTTC
CDR3 protein: CASKLGVDYEQYF
D gene: NA
clone size: NA
J gene: TRBJ2-7
V gene: TRBV6-5

CDR3 DNA: TGTGCCAGCAGTTTAGCCGGGACAGGGCTGGTTGGGGCCAACGTCCTGACTTTC
CDR3 protein: CASSLAGTGLVGANVLTF
D gene: TRBD1
clone size: NA
J gene: TRBJ2-6
V gene: TRBV27

CDR3 DNA: TGTGCCAGCAGTTACGGGAGGACTAACACAGATACGCAGTATTTT
CDR3 protein: CASSYGRTNTDTQYF
D gene: NA
clone size: NA
J gene: TRBJ2-3
V gene: TRBV6-6

CDR3 DNA: TGTGCCATCAGTGAGTCGTTGCGGGAGGTCGCCAAAAACATTCAGTACTTC
CDR3 protein: CAISESLREVAKNIQYF
D gene: TRBD2
clone size: NA
J gene: TRBJ2-4
V gene: TRBV10-3

CDR3 DNA: TGTGCCAGCAGTACTAAAGGACTAGCCACAGATACGCAGTATTTT
CDR3 protein: CASSTKGLATDTQYF
D gene: TRBD2
clone size: NA
J gene: TRBJ2-3
V gene: TRBV2

CDR3 DNA: TGTGCCAGCAGCTTAGTAGGCACGTCCTACGAGCAGTACTTC
CDR3 protein: CASSLVGTSYEQYF
D gene: NA
clone size: NA
J gene: TRBJ2-7
V gene: TRBV11-2

CDR3 DNA: TGTGCCAGCAGCGTAGAGGGGTTGCAGACTGGGGTAAAGTACTTC
CDR3 protein: CASSVEGLQTGVKYF
D gene: NA
clone size: NA
J gene: TRBJ2-7
V gene: TRBV9

CDR3 DNA: TGTGCCATCAGTGGCAGTAGCTCCTACGAGCAGTACTTC
CDR3 protein: CAISGSSSYEQYF
D gene: NA
clone size: NA
J gene: TRBJ2-7
V gene: TRBV10-3

CDR3 DNA: TGTGCCAGCAGCTTGGACGACAGGGCGCGCGAGCAGTACTTC
CDR3 protein: CASSLDDRAREQYF
D gene: TRBD1
clone size: NA
J gene: TRBJ2-7
V gene: TRBV7-6

CDR3 DNA: TGCAGCGTTGAAACAGGGGGCGGCGAGCAGTACTTC
CDR3 protein: CSVETGGGEQYF
D gene: TRBD1
clone size: once
J gene: TRBJ2-7
V gene: TRBV29-1

CDR3 DNA: TGTGCCATCAGCCCGACAGGTGGTGGCTACACCTTC
CDR3 protein: CAISPTGGGYTF
D gene: NA
clone size: NA
J gene: TRBJ1-2
V gene: TRBV10-3

CDR3 DNA: TGTGCCAGCAGCTCATACAGGTTTAACGGCGGGGATGGCTACACCTTC
CDR3 protein: CASSSYRFNGGDGYTF
D gene: NA
clone size: NA
J gene: TRBJ1-2
V gene: TRBV5-8

CDR3 DNA: TGTGCCTGGAGGTTCATCGGGCAGGGTTACTACTTC
CDR3 protein: CAWRFIGQGYYF
D gene: NA
clone size: NA
J gene: TRBJ2-7
V gene: TRBV30

CDR3 DNA: TGTGCCAGCAGCCTAGAGGGGTACGAGCAGTACTTC
CDR3 protein: CASSLEGYEQYF
D gene: NA
clone size: NA
J gene: TRBJ2-7
V gene: TRBV11-2

CDR3 DNA: TGTGCCAGTAGTGGTGGCGCAATGGCTTCTTCCAACTATGGCTACACCTTC
CDR3 protein: CASSGGAMASSNYGYTF
D gene: NA
clone size: NA
J gene: TRBJ1-2
V gene: TRBV19

CDR3 DNA: TGTGCCAGCAGTCCGTGGGCTAGCGGGAGGAGGGAGACCCAGTACTTC
CDR3 protein: CASSPWASGRRETQYF
D gene: TRBD2
clone size: NA
J gene: TRBJ2-5
V gene: TRBV28

CDR3 DNA: TGTGCCAGCAGCTCCGGGTGGACAGGGGCAGGGGAAAAACTGTTTTTT
CDR3 protein: CASSSGWTGAGEKLFF
D gene: TRBD1
clone size: NA
J gene: TRBJ1-4
V gene: TRBV5-5

CDR3 DNA: TGTGCCAGTAGTATAGGAGTAGCGGGAGAGACCCAGTACTTC
CDR3 protein: CASSIGVAGETQYF
D gene: TRBD2
clone size: NA
J gene: TRBJ2-5
V gene: TRBV19

CDR3 DNA: TGTGCCAGCCATACGGGACAGGCACCTGAAAAACTGTTTTTT
CDR3 protein: CASHTGQAPEKLFF
D gene: TRBD1
clone size: NA
J gene: TRBJ1-4
V gene: TRBV19

CDR3 DNA: TGTGCCATCAGTGAGGGACTACCCGACGAGCAGTACTTC
CDR3 protein: CAISEGLPDEQYF
D gene: NA
clone size: NA
J gene: TRBJ2-7
V gene: TRBV10-3

CDR3 DNA: TGTGCCAGCAAGTCGGGACTAGCGCTAGATACGCAGTATTTT
CDR3 protein: CASKSGLALDTQYF
D gene: TRBD2
clone size: NA
J gene: TRBJ2-3
V gene: TRBV2

CDR3 DNA: TGTGCCAGCTCTGGACAGGCGCCCTCCTACGAGCAGTACTTC
CDR3 protein: CASSGQAPSYEQYF
D gene: TRBD1
clone size: NA
J gene: TRBJ2-7
V gene: TRBV28

CDR3 DNA: NA
CDR3 protein: CASSLDKAQPQHF
D gene: NA
clone size: NA
J gene: TRBJ1-5
V gene: TRBV2

CDR3 DNA: TGTGCCAGCAGCACATGGGACACTGAAGCTTTCTTT
CDR3 protein: CASSTWDTEAFF
D gene: NA
clone size: NA
J gene: TRBJ1-1
V gene: TRBV7-8

CDR3 DNA: TGTGCCAGCAGCGTAGAACAGTGGGGAACTGAAGCTTTCTTT
CDR3 protein: CASSVEQWGTEAFF
D gene: NA
clone size: NA
J gene: TRBJ1-1
V gene: TRBV9

CDR3 DNA: TGCAGTGTCGGACAGGGTTTCGTCGCTTTCTTT
CDR3 protein: CSVGQGFVAFF
D gene: TRBD1
clone size: NA
J gene: TRBJ1-1
V gene: TRBV20-1